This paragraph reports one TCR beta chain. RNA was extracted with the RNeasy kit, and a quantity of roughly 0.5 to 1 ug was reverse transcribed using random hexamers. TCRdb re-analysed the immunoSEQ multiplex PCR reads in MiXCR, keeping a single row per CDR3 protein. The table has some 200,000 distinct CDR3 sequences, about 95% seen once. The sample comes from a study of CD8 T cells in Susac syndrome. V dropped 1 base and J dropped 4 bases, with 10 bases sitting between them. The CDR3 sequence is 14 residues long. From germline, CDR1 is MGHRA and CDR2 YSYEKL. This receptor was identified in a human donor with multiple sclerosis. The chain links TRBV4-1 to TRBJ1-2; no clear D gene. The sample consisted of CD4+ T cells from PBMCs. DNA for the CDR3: TGCGCCAGCAGCCAAGCGGCAGCCCCCTATGGCTACACCTTC. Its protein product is CASSQAAAPYGYTF.